This T cell receptor (beta chain) was documented in a study of early T cells in non-severe SARS-CoV-2 infection. The overall study: Sequencing targeted bulk RNA from unsorted whole blood, leaving chains unpaired.

The CDR3 is made up of 17 amino acids. Per germline, CDR1 DFQATT and CDR2 SNEGSKA (reference sequence). At least ten counts were recorded for this clonotype. Its cognate antigen is unknown. Individual cDNA molecules each received unique molecular identifiers attached to them. TCRdb itself ran the 5' RACE reads through MiXCR, one entry per CDR3 protein. The table has about 55,000 distinct CDR3 sequences, 9.5% to 15% seen once. Study-wide results and limits: VDJdb-based annotation leaned toward anti-spike CD8 responses and missed private and CD4 specificities.

Sequencing used whole blood. The clonotype was recovered from an adult who was a healthcare worker with PCR-confirmed SARS-CoV-2 infection or an uninfected control (not recorded which). The V call is TRBV20-1, the J call TRBJ2-2; 8 bases align to TRBD1. CDR3 in amino acids: CAPKAFSESDRAPELFF. The CDR3 DNA follows: TGCGCCCCCAAGGCATTTTCCGAATCGGACAGGGCGCCGGAGCTGTTTTTT.